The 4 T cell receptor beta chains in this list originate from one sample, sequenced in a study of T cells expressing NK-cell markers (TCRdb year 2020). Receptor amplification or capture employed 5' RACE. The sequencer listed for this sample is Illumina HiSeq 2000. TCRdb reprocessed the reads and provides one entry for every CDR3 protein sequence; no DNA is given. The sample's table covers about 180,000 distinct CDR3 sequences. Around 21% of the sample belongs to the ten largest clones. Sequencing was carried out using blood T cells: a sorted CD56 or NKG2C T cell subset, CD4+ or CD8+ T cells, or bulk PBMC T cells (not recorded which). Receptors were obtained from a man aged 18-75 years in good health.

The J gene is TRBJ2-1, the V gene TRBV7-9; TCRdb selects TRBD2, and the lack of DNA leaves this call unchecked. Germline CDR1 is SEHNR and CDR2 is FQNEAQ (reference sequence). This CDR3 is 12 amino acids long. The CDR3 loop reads CATPGLVYEQFF.

The CDR3 sequence is CASNRIPTYEQYF. This chain uses TRBV2 with TRBJ2-7; the TCRdb D gene call, TRBD1, has no DNA to confirm it. Germline V lookup: CDR1 SNHLY, CDR2 FYNNEI. The CDR3 consists of 13 residues.

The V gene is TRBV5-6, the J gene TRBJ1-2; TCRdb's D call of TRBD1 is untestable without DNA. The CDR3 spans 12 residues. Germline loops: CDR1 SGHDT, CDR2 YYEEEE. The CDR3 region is CASTSGGYGYTF.

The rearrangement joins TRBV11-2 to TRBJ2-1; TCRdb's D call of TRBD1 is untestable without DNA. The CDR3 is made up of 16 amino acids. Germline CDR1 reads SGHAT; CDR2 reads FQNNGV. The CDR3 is CASSPVGDSMYNEQFF.